The next 13 T cell receptor beta chains were all read from a single sample in a study of blood T cell repertoires in COVID-19. Generated by immunoSEQ multiplex PCR, the TCRdb table keeps only in-frame clones and is missing some. The sample contains about 350,000 clones, about 91% of which appear only once. The sequenced material came from peripheral blood. All receptors derive from a man under 40 with COVID-19, enrolled during active disease.

The chain is built from TRBV3-1 (or the pseudogene TRBV3-2) and TRBJ2-5; TRBD1 aligns across 7 bases. The trim removed 6 bases at V and 3 bases at J, leaving 7 bases unmatched. CDR1 and CDR2 (germline): LGHDT, YNNKEL (reference sequence). The CDR3 is 14 amino acids. CDR3 in DNA: TGTGCCAGCAGAACAGGGGCCGCCAAAGAGACCCAGTACTTC. Its protein is CASRTGAAKETQYF.

The rearrangement uses TRBV10-3 and TRBJ1-3; D is unresolved. The V and J ends lost 7 bases and 3 bases respectively, with 10 bases between them. Germline lookup yields CDR1 ENHRY and CDR2 SYGVKD. The CDR3 has 13 residues. The CDR3 DNA sequence: TGTGCCATCAAGAGGGAAGGTGGAAACACCATATATTTT. Translating gives CAIKREGGNTIYF.

Concerning this clone: The sample has other DNA sequences that encode this CDR3 too. The chain links TRBV24-1 to TRBJ2-7; TRBD1 aligns across 11 bases. V dropped 4 bases and J dropped 3; count of bases not matched to a gene: 4. Germline V gene data show CDR1 as KGHDR and CDR2 as SFDVKD. CDR3 length equals 15 residues. The CDR3 region is CATSDSGTGGYEQYF. Written as DNA, the CDR3 is TGTGCCACCAGTGACTCCGGGACAGGGGGCTACGAGCAGTACTTC.

The chain employs TRBV6-4 and TRBJ1-6; D unclear. The CDR3 is made up of 14 amino acids. Trimming removed 3 bases from V and 7 bases from J, with 10 bases in between. Per germline, CDR1 MRHNA and CDR2 SNTAGT. As DNA, the CDR3 is TGTGCCAGCAGTGAGGTCGGGGAGAATTCACCCCTCCACTTT. The encoded protein is CASSEVGENSPLHF.

The J gene is TRBJ2-6, the V gene TRBV7-2; D may be TRBD2 (5 bases). This CDR3 is built from 15 residues. Trimming left V 7 bases short and J 0 bases short, with 10 bases between. Germline V gene lookup returns CDR1 SGHTA and CDR2 FQGNSA. The CDR3 loop reads CASNIRGSGANVLTF. The CDR3 DNA reads TGTGCCAGCAACATCCGGGGCTCTGGGGCCAACGTCCTGACTTTC.

The rearrangement links TRBV28 to TRBJ1-1, with D unresolved. Germline values: CDR1 MDHEN, CDR2 SYDVKM. V lost 5 bases and J 1 base, leaving 11 bases between the germline ends. The CDR3 loop spans 14 amino acids. The CDR3 region is CASSGKPRNTEAFF. The CDR3 DNA sequence: TGTGCCAGCAGTGGTAAACCGAGGAACACTGAAGCTTTCTTT.

The chain has TRBV11-3 and TRBJ2-3, with TRBD2 as a possible D gene (6 bases). This CDR3 region has 15 residues. The germline V gene encodes CDR1 SGHNT and CDR2 YENEEA. V shed 2 bases and J shed 0 bases, with 9 bases lying between them. The CDR3 bases are TGTGCCAGCAGCTTAAGCGGGTCTAGCACAGATACGCAGTATTTT. It yields the protein CASSLSGSSTDTQYF.

The rearrangement uses TRBV19 and TRBJ1-5, with D maybe TRBD1 (6 bases). V was cut by 4 bases and J by 2 bases, with 18 bases left in between. The CDR3 spans 17 residues. Germline V CDR1 and CDR2: LNHDA, SQIVND (reference sequence). CDR3 sequence (DNA): TGTGCCAGTAGTACTACCAAAACAGGGTCGGGCAATCAGCCCCAGCATTTT. Amino acid sequence: CASSTTKTGSGNQPQHF.

V usage is TRBV29-1 and J usage is TRBJ1-6, with 8 bases lining up with TRBD1. J was trimmed by 7 bases and V by 7 bases; bases with no gene match: 6. The germline V gene encodes CDR1 SQVTM and CDR2 ANQGSEA. This CDR3 spans 13 amino acids. The CDR3 is CSAGTGLNSPLHF. CDR3 bases: TGCAGCGCAGGGACAGGTCTGAATTCACCCCTCCACTTT.

Here the CDR3 DNA reads TGTGCCAGCAGCGTAGATCCTAGCGTTAGCACAGATACGCAGTATTTT. Its protein is CASSVDPSVSTDTQYF. The gene calls are TRBV9 and TRBJ2-3, with a tentative D call TRBD2 (6 bases). V shed 0 bases and J shed 0 bases, with 11 bases lying between them. The CDR3 runs to 16 residues. Per germline, CDR1 SGDLS and CDR2 YYNGEE.

The chain is built from TRBV7-2 and TRBJ1-4; D might be TRBD1 (6 bases). The germline V gene has CDR1 SGHTA and CDR2 FQGNSA. The CDR3 spans 14 residues. Deletions cut 6 bases from V and 10 bases from J, with 18 bases between. The CDR3 nucleotides read TGTGCCAGCAGTCCGGGACAAGGAGAGGGAAAACTGTTTTTT. It encodes CASSPGQGEGKLFF.

This clone was seen once. This chain links TRBV27 with TRBJ2-1; no reliable D call. Germline-derived CDR1 and CDR2 are MNHEY and SMNVEV (reference sequence). Between the trimmed V and J ends, which lost 4 bases and 8 bases, there was a span of 15 bases. The CDR3 is 14 residues long. Here the CDR3 DNA reads TGTGCCAGCAGTTCAGTGGAGCGCTCCGATGAGCAGTTCTTC. It is translated as CASSSVERSDEQFF.

V usage is TRBV11-3 and J usage is TRBJ2-1; TRBD2 aligns across 11 bases. The V gene's germline CDR1 is SGHNT and CDR2 YENEEA. Unmatched junction bases numbered 5, after V lost 6 bases and J lost 4 bases. The CDR3 covers 15 residues. CDR3 sequence: CASSPGTSGYNEQFF. DNA for the CDR3: TGTGCCAGCAGTCCCGGGACTAGCGGTTACAATGAGCAGTTCTTC. Together with reference TRBV11-3 and TRBJ2-1, the CDR3 gives the full variable domain: EAGVVQSPRYKIIEKKQPVAFWCNPISGHNTLYWYLQNLGQGPELLIRYENEEAVDDSQLPKDRFSAERLKGVDSTLKIQPAELGDSAVYLCASSPGTSGYNEQFFGPGTRLTVL.